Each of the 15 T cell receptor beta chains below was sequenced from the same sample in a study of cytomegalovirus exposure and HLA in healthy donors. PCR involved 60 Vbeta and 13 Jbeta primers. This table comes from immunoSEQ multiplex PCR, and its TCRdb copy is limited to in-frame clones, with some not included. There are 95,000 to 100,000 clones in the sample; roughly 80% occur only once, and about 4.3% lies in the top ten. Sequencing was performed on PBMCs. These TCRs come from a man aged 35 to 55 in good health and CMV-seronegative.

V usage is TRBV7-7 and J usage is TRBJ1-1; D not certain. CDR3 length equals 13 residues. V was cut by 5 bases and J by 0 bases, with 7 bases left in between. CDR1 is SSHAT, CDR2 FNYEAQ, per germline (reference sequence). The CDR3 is CASSRDLNTEAFF. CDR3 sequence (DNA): TGTGCCAGCAGCCGAGACTTGAACACTGAAGCTTTCTTT.

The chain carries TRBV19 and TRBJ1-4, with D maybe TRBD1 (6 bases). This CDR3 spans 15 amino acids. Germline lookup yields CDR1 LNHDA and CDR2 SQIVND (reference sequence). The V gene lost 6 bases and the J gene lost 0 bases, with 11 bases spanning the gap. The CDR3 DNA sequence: TGTGCCAGTAGAGAACCAGGGGCAACTAATGAAAAACTGTTTTTT. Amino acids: CASREPGATNEKLFF. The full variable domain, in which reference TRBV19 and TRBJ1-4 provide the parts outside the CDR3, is DGGITQSPKYLFRKEGQNVTLSCEQNLNHDAMYWYRQDPGQGLRLIYYSQIVNDFQKGDIAEGYSVSREKKESFPLTVTSAQKNPTAFYLCASREPGATNEKLFFGSGTQLSVL.

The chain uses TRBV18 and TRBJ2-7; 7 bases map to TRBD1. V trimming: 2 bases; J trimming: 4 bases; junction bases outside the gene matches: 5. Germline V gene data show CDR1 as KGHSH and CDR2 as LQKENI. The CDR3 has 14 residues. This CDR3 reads CASSPTQGQYEQYF. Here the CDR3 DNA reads TGTGCCAGCTCACCAACACAGGGGCAGTACGAGCAGTACTTC.

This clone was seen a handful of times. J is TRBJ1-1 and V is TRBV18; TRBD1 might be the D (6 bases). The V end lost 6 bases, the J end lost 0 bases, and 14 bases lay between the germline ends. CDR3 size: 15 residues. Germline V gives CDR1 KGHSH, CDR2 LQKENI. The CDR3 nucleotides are TGTGCCAGCTCTCAAAACGGACAGATGAACACTGAAGCTTTCTTT. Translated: CASSQNGQMNTEAFF.

CDR3 nucleotide sequence: TGTGCCACCAGCAGAGGCGGGTCCGTGGAGACCCAGTACTTC. Its protein product is CATSRGGSVETQYF. J is TRBJ2-5 and V is TRBV15; tentatively, D is TRBD2 (5 bases). Trimming took 1 base from V and 5 from J, leaving 11 bases between them. Germline CDR1 is LNHNV and CDR2 is YYDKDF (reference sequence). The CDR3 covers 14 residues.

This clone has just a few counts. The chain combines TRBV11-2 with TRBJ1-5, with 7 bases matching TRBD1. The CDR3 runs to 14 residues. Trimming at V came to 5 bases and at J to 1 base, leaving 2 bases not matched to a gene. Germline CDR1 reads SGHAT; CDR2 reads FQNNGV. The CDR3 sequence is CASSPQGSNQPQHF. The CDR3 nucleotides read TGTGCCAGCAGCCCACAGGGGAGCAATCAGCCCCAGCATTTT.

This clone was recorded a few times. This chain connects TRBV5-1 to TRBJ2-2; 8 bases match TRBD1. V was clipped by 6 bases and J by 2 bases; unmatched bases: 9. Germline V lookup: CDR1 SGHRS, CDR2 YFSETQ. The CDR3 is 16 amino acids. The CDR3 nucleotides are TGCGCCAGCACCTCCGGGACAGGCACCAACACCGGGGAGCTGTTTTTT. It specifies CASTSGTGTNTGELFF.

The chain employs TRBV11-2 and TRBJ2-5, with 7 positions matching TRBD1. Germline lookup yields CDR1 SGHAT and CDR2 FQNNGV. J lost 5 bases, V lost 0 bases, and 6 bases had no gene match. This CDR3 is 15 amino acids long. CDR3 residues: CASSLETGTWETQYF. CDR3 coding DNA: TGTGCCAGCAGCTTAGAGACAGGGACCTGGGAGACCCAGTACTTC.

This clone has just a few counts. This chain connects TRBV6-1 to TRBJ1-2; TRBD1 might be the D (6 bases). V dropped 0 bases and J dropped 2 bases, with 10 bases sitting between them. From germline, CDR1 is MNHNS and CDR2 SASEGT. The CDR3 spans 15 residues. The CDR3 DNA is TGTGCCAGCAGTGAAGCATGGACAGAAAACTATGGCTACACCTTC. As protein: CASSEAWTENYGYTF.

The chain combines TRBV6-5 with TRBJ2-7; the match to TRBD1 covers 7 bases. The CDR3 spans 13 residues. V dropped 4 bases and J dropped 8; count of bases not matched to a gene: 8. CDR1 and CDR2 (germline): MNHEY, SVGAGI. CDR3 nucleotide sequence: TGTGCCAGCAGTTCCGGGGACAGCCCAAAGCAGTACTTC. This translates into CASSSGDSPKQYF.

CDR3 coding DNA: TGTGCCAGCAGCTCTGGGAGCTCCTACAATGAGCAGTTCTTC. Encoded protein: CASSSGSSYNEQFF. The chain recombines TRBV7-2 with TRBJ2-1; possibly TRBD2 for D (5 bases). Germline CDR1 SGHTA, CDR2 FQGNSA. The CDR3 spans 14 residues. With 4 bases removed from V and 0 bases from J, the gap between germline ends came to 7 bases. Combining the CDR3 with reference TRBV7-2 and TRBJ2-1 gives the whole variable domain GAGVSQSPSNKVTEKGKDVELRCDPISGHTALYWYRQSLGQGLEFLIYFQGNSAPDKSGLPSDRFSAERTGGSVSTLTIQRTQQEDSAVYLCASSSGSSYNEQFFGPGTRLTVL.

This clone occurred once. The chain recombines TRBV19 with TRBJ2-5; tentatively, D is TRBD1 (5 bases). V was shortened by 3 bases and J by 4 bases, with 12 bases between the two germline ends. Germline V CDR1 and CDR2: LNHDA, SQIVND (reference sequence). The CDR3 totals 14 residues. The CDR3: CASSMTEAGETQYF. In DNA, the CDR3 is TGTGCCAGTAGTATGACAGAGGCAGGAGAGACCCAGTACTTC.

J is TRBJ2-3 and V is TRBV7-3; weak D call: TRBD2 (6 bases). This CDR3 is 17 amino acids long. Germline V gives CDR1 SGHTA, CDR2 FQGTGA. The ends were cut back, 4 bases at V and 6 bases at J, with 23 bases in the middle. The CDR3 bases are TGTGCCAGCAGCTCAGGATCCGGGACTGGCACCCTGGATACGCAGTATTTT. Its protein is CASSSGSGTGTLDTQYF.

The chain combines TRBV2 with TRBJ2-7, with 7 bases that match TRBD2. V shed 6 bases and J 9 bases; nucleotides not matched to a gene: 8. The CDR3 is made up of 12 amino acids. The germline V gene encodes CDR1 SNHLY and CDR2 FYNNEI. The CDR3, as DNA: TGTGCCAGCAGATACAGTCCGGGGGGGCAGTACGTC. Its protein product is CASRYSPGGQYV.

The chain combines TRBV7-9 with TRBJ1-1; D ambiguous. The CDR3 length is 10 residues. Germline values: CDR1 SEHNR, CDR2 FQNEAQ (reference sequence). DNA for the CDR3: TGTTCCTCCGGGAGCACTGAAGCTTTCTTT. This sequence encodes CSSGSTEAFF.